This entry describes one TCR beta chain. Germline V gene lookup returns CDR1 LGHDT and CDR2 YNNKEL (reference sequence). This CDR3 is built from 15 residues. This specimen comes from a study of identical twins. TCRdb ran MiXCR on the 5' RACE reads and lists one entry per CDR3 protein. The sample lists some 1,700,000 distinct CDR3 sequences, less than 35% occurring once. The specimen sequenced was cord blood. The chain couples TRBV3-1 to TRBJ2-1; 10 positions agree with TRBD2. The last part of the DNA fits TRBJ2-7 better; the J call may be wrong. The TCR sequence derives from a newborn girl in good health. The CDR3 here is CASSQGLAGAHEQYF. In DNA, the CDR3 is TGTGCCAGCAGCCAAGGGCTAGCGGGAGCTCATGAGCAGTACTTC.